This T cell receptor beta chain was documented in a study of blood T cell repertoires in COVID-19. The overall study: Specimens from acute and convalescent COVID-19 originated in the United States, Italy and Spain. PBMCs, B-cell-depleted T cells, or T cells provided the cDNA or gDNA that made up the material.

Germline CDR1 reads DFQATT; CDR2 reads SNEGSKA (reference sequence). The CDR3 runs to 16 residues. V was cut by 3 bases and J by 0 bases, with 15 bases left in between. Source study methods: Cell counts per sample came from amplifying reference gene primers. Method: immunoSEQ multiplex PCR; TCRdb's copy keeps in-frame clones and lacks some. Clone size and V and J calls were adopted from that table, with D and trimming inferred from the DNA. The sample contains fewer than 250,000 clones, 88% of which appear only once. The TCR sequence derives from a man under 40 with acute or convalescent COVID-19. The V and J genes are TRBV20-1 and TRBJ2-1; D might be TRBD2 (6 bases). Sequenced material: peripheral blood. The CDR3 DNA follows: TGCAGTGCTAGTACCCCGGCGGGAAGCTCCTACAATGAGCAGTTCTTC. Encoded protein: CSASTPAGSSYNEQFF.